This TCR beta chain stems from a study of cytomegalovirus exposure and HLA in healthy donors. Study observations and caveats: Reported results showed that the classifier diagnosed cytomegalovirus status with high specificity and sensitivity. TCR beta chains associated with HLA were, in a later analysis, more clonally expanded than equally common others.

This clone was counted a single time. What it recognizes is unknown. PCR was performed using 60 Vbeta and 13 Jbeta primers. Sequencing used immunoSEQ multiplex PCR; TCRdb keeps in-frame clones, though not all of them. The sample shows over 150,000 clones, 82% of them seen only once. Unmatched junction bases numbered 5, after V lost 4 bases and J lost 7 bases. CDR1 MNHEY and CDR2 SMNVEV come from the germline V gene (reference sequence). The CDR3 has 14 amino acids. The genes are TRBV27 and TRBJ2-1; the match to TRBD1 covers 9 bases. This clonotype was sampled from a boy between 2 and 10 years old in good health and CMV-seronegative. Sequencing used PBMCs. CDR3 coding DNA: TGTGCCAGCAGTTCGAACAGGGGGCGGAATGAGCAGTTCTTC. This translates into CASSSNRGRNEQFF.